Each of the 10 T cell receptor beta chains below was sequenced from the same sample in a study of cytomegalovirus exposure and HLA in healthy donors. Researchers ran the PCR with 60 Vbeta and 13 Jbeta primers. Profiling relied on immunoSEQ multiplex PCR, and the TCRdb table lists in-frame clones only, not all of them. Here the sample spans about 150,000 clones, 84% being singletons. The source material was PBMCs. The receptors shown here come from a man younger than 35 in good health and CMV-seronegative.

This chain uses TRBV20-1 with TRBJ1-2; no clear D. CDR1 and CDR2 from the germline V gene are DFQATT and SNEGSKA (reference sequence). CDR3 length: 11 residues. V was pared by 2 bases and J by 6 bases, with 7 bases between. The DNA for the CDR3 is TGCAGTGCTAGACTAACCCATGGCTACACCTTC. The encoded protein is CSARLTHGYTF.

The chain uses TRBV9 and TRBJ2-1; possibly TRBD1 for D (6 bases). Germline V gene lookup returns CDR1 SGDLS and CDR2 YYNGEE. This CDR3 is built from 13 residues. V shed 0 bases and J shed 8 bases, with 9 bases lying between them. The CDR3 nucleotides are TGTGCCAGCAGCGTAGCCGGGACACATGAGCAGTTCTTC. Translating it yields CASSVAGTHEQFF.

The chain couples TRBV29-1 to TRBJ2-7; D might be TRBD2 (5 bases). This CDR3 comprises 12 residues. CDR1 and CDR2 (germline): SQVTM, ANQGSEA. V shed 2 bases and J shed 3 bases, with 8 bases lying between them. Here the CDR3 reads CSVELRGYEQYF. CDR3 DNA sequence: TGCAGCGTTGAACTCCGGGGCTACGAGCAGTACTTC.

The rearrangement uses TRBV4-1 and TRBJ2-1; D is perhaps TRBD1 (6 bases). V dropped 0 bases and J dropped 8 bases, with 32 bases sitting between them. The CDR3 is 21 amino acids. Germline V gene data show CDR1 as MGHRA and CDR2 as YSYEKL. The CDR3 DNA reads TGCGCCAGCAGCCAAGATTGGCAGGGGCCGAGGGACACGCCCCAGGTTGATGAGCAGTTCTTC. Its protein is CASSQDWQGPRDTPQVDEQFF.

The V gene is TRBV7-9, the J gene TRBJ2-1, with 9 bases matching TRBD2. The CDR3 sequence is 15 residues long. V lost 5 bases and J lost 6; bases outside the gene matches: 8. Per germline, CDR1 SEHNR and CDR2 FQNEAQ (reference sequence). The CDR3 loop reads CASSPIAGEFNEQFF. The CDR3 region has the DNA TGTGCCAGCAGCCCAATAGCGGGAGAGTTCAATGAGCAGTTCTTC.

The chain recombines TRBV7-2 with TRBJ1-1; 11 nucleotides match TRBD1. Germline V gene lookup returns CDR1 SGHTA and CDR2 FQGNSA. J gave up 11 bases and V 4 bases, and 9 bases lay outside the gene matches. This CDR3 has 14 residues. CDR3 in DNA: TGTGCCAGCAGCTCCAGGGACAGGGGGGCTAGGGCTTTCTTT. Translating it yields CASSSRDRGARAFF.

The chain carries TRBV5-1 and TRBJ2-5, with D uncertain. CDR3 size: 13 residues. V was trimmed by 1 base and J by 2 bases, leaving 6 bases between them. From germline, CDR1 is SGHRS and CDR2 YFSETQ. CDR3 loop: CASSLTPQETQYF. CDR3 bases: TGCGCCAGCAGCTTGACACCACAAGAGACCCAGTACTTC.

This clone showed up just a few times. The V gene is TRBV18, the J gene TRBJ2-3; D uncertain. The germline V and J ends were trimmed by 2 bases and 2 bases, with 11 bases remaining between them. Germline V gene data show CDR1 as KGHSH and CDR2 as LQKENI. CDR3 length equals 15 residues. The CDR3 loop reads CASSPMGYPTDTQYF. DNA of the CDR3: TGTGCCAGCTCACCAATGGGCTACCCCACAGATACGCAGTATTTT.

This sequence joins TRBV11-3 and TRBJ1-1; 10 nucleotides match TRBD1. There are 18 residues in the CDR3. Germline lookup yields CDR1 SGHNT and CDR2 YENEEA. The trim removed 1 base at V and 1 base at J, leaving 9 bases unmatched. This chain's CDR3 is CASSLVRDRGRPNTEAFF. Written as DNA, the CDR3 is TGTGCCAGCAGCTTAGTCCGGGACAGGGGCCGCCCGAACACTGAAGCTTTCTTT.

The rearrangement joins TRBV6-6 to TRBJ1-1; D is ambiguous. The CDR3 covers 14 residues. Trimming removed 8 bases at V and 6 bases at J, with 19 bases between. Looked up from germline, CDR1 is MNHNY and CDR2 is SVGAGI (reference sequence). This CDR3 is CASGFGRGRAEAFF. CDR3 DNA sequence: TGTGCCAGCGGCTTTGGGCGGGGAAGGGCTGAAGCTTTCTTT.